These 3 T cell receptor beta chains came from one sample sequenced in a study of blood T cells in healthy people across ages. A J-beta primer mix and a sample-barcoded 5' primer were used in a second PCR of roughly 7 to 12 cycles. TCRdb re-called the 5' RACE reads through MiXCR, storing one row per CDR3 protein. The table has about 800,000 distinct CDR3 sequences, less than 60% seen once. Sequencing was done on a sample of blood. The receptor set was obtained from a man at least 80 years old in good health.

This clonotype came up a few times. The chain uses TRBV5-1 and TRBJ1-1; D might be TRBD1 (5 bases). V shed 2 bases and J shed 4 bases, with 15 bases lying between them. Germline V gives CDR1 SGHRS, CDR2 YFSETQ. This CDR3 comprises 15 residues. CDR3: CASSFGGVGTTEAFF. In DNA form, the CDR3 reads TGCGCCAGCAGCTTTGGGGGGGTGGGAACCACTGAAGCTTTCTTT.

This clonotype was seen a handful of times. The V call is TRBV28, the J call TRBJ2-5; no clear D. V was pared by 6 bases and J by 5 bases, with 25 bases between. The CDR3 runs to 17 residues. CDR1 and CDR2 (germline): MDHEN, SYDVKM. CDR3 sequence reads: CASSTPRVSYRGETQYF. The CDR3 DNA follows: TGTGCCAGCAGCACACCCCGGGTCAGTTACCGTGGGGAGACCCAGTACTTC.

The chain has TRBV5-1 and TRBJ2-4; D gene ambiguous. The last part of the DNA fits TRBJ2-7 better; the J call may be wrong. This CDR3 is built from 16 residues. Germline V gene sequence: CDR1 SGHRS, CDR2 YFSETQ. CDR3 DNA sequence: TGCGCCAGCAGCCCCTTACACAGCAACCCACTCTACGAGCAGTACTTC. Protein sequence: CASSPLHSNPLYEQYF.